The TCR beta chain described here comes from a study of cytomegalovirus exposure and HLA in healthy donors. Whole-study results and caveats: Researchers reported in a later analysis that a missense DCLRE1C variant was tied to TCR beta V- and J-gene trimming.

Concerning this clone itself: Antigen: not known.

CDR1 and CDR2 from the germline V gene are KGHSH and LQKENI. CDR3 length equals 13 residues. Trimming stripped 5 bases from V and 4 bases from J, with 9 bases between. PCR was performed using 60 Vbeta and 13 Jbeta primers. Sequencing used immunoSEQ multiplex PCR; TCRdb keeps in-frame clones, though not all of them. The sample includes 180,000 or so clones, roughly 88% of them seen just once. The chain couples TRBV18 to TRBJ1-5, with D possibly matching TRBD1 (6 bases). Sequencing was performed on PBMCs. This clonotype was obtained from a man younger than 35 in good health and CMV-seropositive. CDR3 in DNA: TGTGCCAGCTCAAGGGACAAGAATCAGCCCCAGCATTTT. Amino acid sequence: CASSRDKNQPQHF. The variable domain in full, with the rest retrieved from reference TRBV18 and TRBJ1-5, is NAGVMQNPRHLVRRRGQEARLRCSPMKGHSHVYWYRQLPEEGLKFMVYLQKENIIDESGMPKERFSAEFPKEGPSILRIQQVVRGDSAAYFCASSRDKNQPQHFGDGTRLSIL.